This T cell receptor beta chain was profiled in a study of a mutant IDH1 vaccine in newly diagnosed glioma (dated by TCRdb to the early 2020s). Regarding the complete study: Vaccination began 4-6 weeks after radiotherapy alone, or alongside temozolomide cycles in the chemotherapy-containing groups. Of the 25 to 40 patients who were treated, around 62% were male and roughly 38% were female, and the mean age was approximately 40 years. Before enrollment, most patients had been given radiochemotherapy with temozolomide as standard therapy, while the rest had received either radiotherapy alone or temozolomide alone. The week-35 safety follow-up took place at visit V12, and the week-47 end of study took place at visit V13. Peripheral blood samples were drawn at six visits, namely V03 (baseline), V05, V07, V10, V12 and V13. Longitudinal TCRB deep sequencing was performed for some 25 treated patients wherever samples were available for exploratory analyses.

Broader findings and caveats from the paper: The authors noted that analyses of patient blood samples could not be reproduced because of sample limitations. Pseudoprogression seemed to be unrelated to changes in the top peripheral T cell clonotypes found by TCRB sequencing. Selection of PBMC samples for TCRB deep sequencing was based on availability. Across multiple MHC alleles, vaccine-induced immune responses were seen in more than 80% of patients.

In the case of this clone: What antigen it recognizes has not been identified. Nothing much larger sits one base from this clone, and base qualities are not available.

The time point tag for this specimen amounts to: week 47, end of study. Each vaccine dose, consisting of 300 ug of a 20-mer mutant IDH1 peptide in Montanide, was administered subcutaneously with topical imiquimod. Patients were given eight vaccinations, in weeks 1, 3, 5, 7, 11, 15, 19 and 23, which matched visits V03 through V10. Donors had newly diagnosed WHO grade 3 or 4 IDH1-mutant astrocytomas with loss of nuclear ATRX. The samples were drawn from NOA16, a multicentre, single-arm, open-label phase I trial in Germany that tested a mutant IDH1 peptide vaccine in humans for the first time. Genomic DNA for TCRB sequencing was isolated from EDTA blood with the DNeasy Blood and Tissue Kit. Sequences LGHNA (CDR1) and YSLEER (CDR2) are obtained from the germline V gene. Deletion took 1 base off V and 5 bases off J, with a span of 11 bases between the germline ends. From the cysteine through the phenylalanine, the CDR3 covers 15 amino acids. The retained sequence is limited to the CDR3, 45 bases, with the frame set at the first base.

The library was generated by the immunoSEQ multiplex PCR assay. Rearranged TCR beta chain sequences were amplified using the hsTCRB Kit according to the manufacturer's protocol. An Illumina MiSeq was used to sequence the TCRB libraries. From the authors' description of their analysis: The kit vendor's proprietary platform handled demultiplexing, trimming and gene mapping. Entries here come from immuneACCESS through TCRdb and include only in-frame sequences with V and J called. Some clones fail to appear in such tables; in the studies checked, an unresolved V gene covers under half of the shortfall, and the cause of the remainder is unknown. V, J and clone size reflect that table, while D and trimming were determined from the DNA. In this sample the table shows tens of thousands of clones, around three quarters of which occur a single time. The ten biggest clones cover roughly 5% of the sample.

The V gene is TRBV4-3 and the J gene is TRBJ2-2, with TRBD1 as a weak D call on 6 bases. The specimen comprised PBMCs, sampled from a glioma patient whose treatment included an IDH1 peptide vaccine. The receptor was isolated from a woman aged 40 to 55 with glioma. Some clones in this sample may be carry-over from other donors' samples. The encoded CDR3 is CASSQAWGRTGELFF. The nucleotides are TGCGCCAGCAGCCAAGCGTGGGGGCGGACCGGGGAGCTGTTTTTT.